This T cell receptor beta chain stems from a study of monozygotic twins with inflammatory bowel disease. Overall study results and limits: Especially where disease activity was present, IBD patients had fewer clonotypes in common with others than healthy twins did.

Incorporation of UMIs carrying a 6-nucleotide sample barcode was performed by template switching. Two nested PCRs, of approximately 16 and 9 cycles, processed TCRalpha and TCRbeta cDNA. TCRdb processed the 5' RACE reads again and assigns one entry to each CDR3 protein, with no DNA. The listing contains a few hundred thousand distinct CDR3 sequences. Turning to this clonotype: Its specificity is unknown.

The CDR3 has 17 amino acids. Germline CDR1 MGHRA, CDR2 YSYEKL. This clonotype originated in a human donor with ulcerative colitis or Crohn's disease, or a healthy co-twin of an affected twin (not recorded which). The V gene is TRBV4-1, the J gene TRBJ2-3; TCRdb indicates TRBD2, and absent DNA this call remains unverified. Input material: blood. The CDR3 loop reads CASSPGLDEPFTDTQYF.